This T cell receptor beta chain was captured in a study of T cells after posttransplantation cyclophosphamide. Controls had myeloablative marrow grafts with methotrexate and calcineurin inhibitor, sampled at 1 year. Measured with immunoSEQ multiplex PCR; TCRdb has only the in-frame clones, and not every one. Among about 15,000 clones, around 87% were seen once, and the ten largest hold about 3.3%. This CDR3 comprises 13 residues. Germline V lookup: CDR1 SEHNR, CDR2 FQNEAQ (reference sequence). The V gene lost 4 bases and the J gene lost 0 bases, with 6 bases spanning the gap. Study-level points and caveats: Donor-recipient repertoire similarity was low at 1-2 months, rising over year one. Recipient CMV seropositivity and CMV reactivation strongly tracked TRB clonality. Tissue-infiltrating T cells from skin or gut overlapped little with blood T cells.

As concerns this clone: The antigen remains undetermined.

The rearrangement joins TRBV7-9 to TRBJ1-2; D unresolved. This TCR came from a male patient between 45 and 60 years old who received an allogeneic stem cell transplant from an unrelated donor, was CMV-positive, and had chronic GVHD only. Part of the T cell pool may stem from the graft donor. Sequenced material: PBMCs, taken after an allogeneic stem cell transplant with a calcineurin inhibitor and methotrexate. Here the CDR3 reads CASSSRTNYGYTF. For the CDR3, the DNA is TGTGCCAGCAGCTCGAGGACTAACTATGGCTACACCTTC. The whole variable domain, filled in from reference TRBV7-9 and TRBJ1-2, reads DTGVSQNPRHKITKRGQNVTFRCDPISEHNRLYWYRQTLGQGPEFLTYFQNEAQLEKSRLLSDRFSAERPKGSFSTLEIQRTEQGDSAMYLCASSSRTNYGYTFGSGTRLTVV.